The entry below describes one TCR beta chain. This specimen comes from a study of T-cell memory formation after mild COVID-19. Germline CDR1 reads SEHNR; CDR2 reads FQNEAQ (reference sequence). V lost 11 bases to trimming and J lost 4 bases, with 15 bases between them. The CDR3 spans 13 residues. In TCRdb, the 5' RACE reads were re-called with MiXCR into one record per CDR3 protein. This sample carries hundreds of thousands of distinct CDR3 sequences, about 20% of them seen once, and the ten largest clones take roughly 9.1%. The clonotype comes from an adult woman who had mild COVID-19 (a few samples of this study predate the infection). Cell type and time point are not known. This rearrangement joins TRBV7-9 to TRBJ2-1; tentative D call: TRBD2 (6 bases). The specimen was PBMCs or a T cell subset sorted from them (not recorded which). For the CDR3, the DNA is TGTGCCTCCCCCGCGGGGAGTTACAATGAGCAGTTCTTC. Its translation: CASPAGSYNEQFF.